The 27 T cell receptor beta chains below all came from one sample that was sequenced in a study of blood T cell repertoires in COVID-19. Here immunoSEQ multiplex PCR was the method, and the copy in TCRdb shows in-frame clones only, minus some. The table includes about 73,000 clones, about 80% detected once. The material sequenced was peripheral blood. The receptors were gathered from a human donor in a cohort sampled during active COVID-19.

This clone was observed a handful of times. The chain employs TRBV7-2 and TRBJ1-2; D is perhaps TRBD1 (5 bases). The CDR3 loop spans 16 amino acids. Per germline, CDR1 SGHTA and CDR2 FQGNSA. V gave up 5 bases and J gave up 2 bases, with 18 bases separating them. CDR3 sequence reads: CASSPLAERQNYGYTF. The CDR3 DNA reads as TGTGCCAGCAGCCCACTCGCTGAGAGACAGAACTATGGCTACACCTTC.

The chain is built from TRBV2 and TRBJ1-5, with 8 bases aligning to TRBD1. The J segment lost 5 bases and the V segment lost 2 bases, leaving 11 bases of the junction unmatched. There are 17 residues in the CDR3. Germline V lookup: CDR1 SNHLY, CDR2 FYNNEI. The CDR3 here is CASSESRTGSAYQPQHF. Written as DNA, the CDR3 is TGTGCCAGCAGTGAATCCCGGACAGGGAGCGCGTATCAGCCCCAGCATTTT.

V and J are TRBV4-1 and TRBJ1-2; no clear D gene. The length of the CDR3 is 16 residues. The V gene's germline CDR1 is MGHRA and CDR2 YSYEKL. Trimming left V 0 bases short and J 2 bases short, with 13 bases between. The CDR3 loop is CASSQEGTRGNYGYTF. The CDR3 bases are TGCGCCAGCAGCCAAGAGGGTACCCGGGGAAACTATGGCTACACCTTC.

CDR3 protein: CASSPGWRGYTF. In DNA, the CDR3 is TGTGCCAGCAGCCCCGGGTGGCGCGGCTACACCTTC. The rearrangement uses TRBV7-8 and TRBJ1-2; no definite D call. The CDR3 contains 12 residues. Germline V CDR1 and CDR2: SGHVS, FQNEAQ. With 5 bases removed from V and 8 bases from J, the gap between germline ends came to 12 bases. The entire variable domain, with the rest obtained from reference TRBV7-8 and TRBJ1-2, is as follows: GAGVSQSPRYKVAKRGQDVALRCDPISGHVSLFWYQQALGQGPEFLTYFQNEAQLDKSGLPSDRFFAERPEGSVSTLKIQRTQQEDSAVYLCASSPGWRGYTFGSGTRLTVV.

The chain joins TRBV9 to TRBJ2-3, with D possibly being TRBD2 (6 bases). There are 13 residues in the CDR3. V lost 5 bases to trimming and J lost 5 bases, with 12 bases between them. Germline assignment: CDR1 SGDLS and CDR2 YYNGEE. The CDR3 coding sequence is TGTGCCAGCAGTTGGAGGGCAGGAGATACGCAGTATTTT. Amino acid sequence: CASSWRAGDTQYF.

The rearrangement links TRBV24-1 to TRBJ1-6, with a weak D call TRBD1 (6 bases). From germline, CDR1 is KGHDR and CDR2 SFDVKD. The CDR3 is made up of 15 amino acids. V lost 8 bases and J 7 bases, leaving 17 bases between the germline ends. CDR3 loop: CATTRGFARNSPLHF. CDR3 sequence (DNA): TGTGCCACCACCAGGGGTTTCGCCCGGAATTCACCCCTCCACTTT.

Concerning this clone itself: The CDR3 ends on some other residue instead of the conserved phenylalanine or tryptophan, so this is likely a read error. The chain couples TRBV27 to TRBJ1-6; 7 nucleotides match TRBD1. This CDR3 spans 15 amino acids. The germline V gene has CDR1 MNHEY and CDR2 SMNVEV (reference sequence). Losses at the gene ends were 0 bases for V and 7 bases for J; bases not matched to a gene: 3. The CDR3 DNA is TGTGCCAGCAGTTTATCAAGGGGGCTCAATTCACCCCTCCACCTT. It yields the protein CASSLSRGLNSPLHL.

V gene TRBV6-5 combines with J gene TRBJ1-1; TRBD1 matches at 7 bases. The CDR3 is made up of 13 amino acids. Germline lookup yields CDR1 MNHEY and CDR2 SVGAGI. V lost 6 bases to trimming and J lost 5 bases; unmatched junction nucleotides: 6. The CDR3: CASSLTGRTEAFF. CDR3 nucleotide sequence: TGTGCCAGCAGCTTGACAGGGAGGACTGAAGCTTTCTTT.

This sequence joins TRBV19 and TRBJ1-5; D is unclear. Germline CDR1 LNHDA, CDR2 SQIVND (reference sequence). The V end was cut by 7 bases, the J end by 2 bases, with 9 bases between. The length of the CDR3 is 13 residues. CDR3 region: CASKPGGNQPQHF. The CDR3 DNA sequence: TGTGCCAGTAAGCCCGGGGGCAATCAGCCCCAGCATTTT.

The chain employs TRBV7-9 and TRBJ1-4, with TRBD1 identical over 11 bases. The CDR3 covers 17 residues. V was clipped by 5 bases and J by 4 bases; unmatched bases: 9. Germline CDR1 and CDR2: SEHNR and FQNEAQ (reference sequence). DNA of the CDR3: TGTGCCAGCAGCCCCGGGACAGGGGGTCTCGTTAATGAAAAACTGTTTTTT. Protein product: CASSPGTGGLVNEKLFF.

This chain joins TRBV27 and TRBJ1-2; a possible D gene is TRBD1 (6 bases). The CDR3 contains 13 residues. V was shortened by 0 bases and J by 5 bases, with 7 bases between the two germline ends. CDR1 is MNHEY and CDR2 is SMNVEV in the germline V gene (reference sequence). The DNA for the CDR3 is TGTGCCAGCAGTTTATCTGGACAGTATGGCTACACCTTC. It translates to CASSLSGQYGYTF.

In this sample, this clone turned up once. This rearrangement joins TRBV7-8 to TRBJ2-1, with D possibly being TRBD1 (6 bases). Germline V gene data show CDR1 as SGHVS and CDR2 as FQNEAQ. The CDR3 consists of 19 residues. The V end was cut by 1 base, the J end by 0 bases, with 19 bases between. The CDR3 bases are TGTGCCAGCAGCTTAGAGGGCGTGGGGGCCGCGAGCTCCTACAATGAGCAGTTCTTC. As protein: CASSLEGVGAASSYNEQFF.

This chain links TRBV4-1 with TRBJ1-6; TRBD1 aligns across 11 bases. Germline CDR1 and CDR2: MGHRA and YSYEKL. The CDR3 is made up of 17 amino acids. With 5 bases clipped from V and 7 bases from J, the junction kept 10 bases outside the gene matches. The CDR3 sequence: CASSLSPGTGGNSPLHF. CDR3 DNA sequence: TGCGCCAGCAGCTTATCTCCCGGGACAGGGGGGAATTCACCCCTCCACTTT.

This chain links TRBV14 with TRBJ2-5, with 8 nucleotides matching TRBD1. The germline gives CDR1 SGHDN, CDR2 FVKESK. V was clipped by 1 base and J by 4 bases; unmatched bases: 8. The CDR3 runs to 16 residues. DNA of the CDR3: TGTGCCAGCAGCCAAGGTTGGCAGGGGGCGGTAGAGACCCAGTACTTC. Its translation: CASSQGWQGAVETQYF.

The rearrangement uses TRBV2 and TRBJ1-3; D not resolved. With 4 bases removed from V and 0 bases from J, the gap between germline ends came to 10 bases. Per the germline V gene, CDR1 is SNHLY and CDR2 is FYNNEI. The CDR3 consists of 15 residues. The CDR3 region is CASSGSVFSGNTIYF. CDR3 in DNA: TGTGCCAGCAGTGGTTCAGTTTTCTCTGGAAACACCATATATTTT.

The CDR3 region has the DNA TGTGCCATCAGTGAGTCCCGGGAAAAAGATTCACCCCTCCACTTT. As protein: CAISESREKDSPLHF. This chain links TRBV10-3 with TRBJ1-6, with D unclear. This CDR3 is 15 amino acids long. The V end lost 0 bases, the J end lost 8 bases, and 11 bases lay between the germline ends. The germline V gene has CDR1 ENHRY and CDR2 SYGVKD.

V usage is TRBV19 and J usage is TRBJ1-4; D call uncertain. CDR1 is LNHDA, CDR2 SQIVND, per germline (reference sequence). This CDR3 is 16 amino acids long. V was trimmed by 2 bases and J by 1 base, leaving 11 bases between them. The CDR3 is CASSILSGETNEKLFF. The CDR3 coding sequence is TGTGCCAGTAGTATACTTTCCGGGGAAACTAATGAAAAACTGTTTTTT.

The V and J genes are TRBV6-5 and TRBJ1-2, with D hard to call. V was trimmed by 6 bases and J by 3 bases, leaving 11 bases between them. The CDR3 runs 13 residues. The germline CDR1 and CDR2 sequences are MNHEY and SVGAGI. The CDR3 here is CASSYEAHYGYTF. The CDR3 coding sequence is TGTGCCAGCAGCTATGAGGCCCACTATGGCTACACCTTC.

J is TRBJ2-5 and V is TRBV19, with TRBD1 identical over 8 bases. The CDR3 runs to 14 residues. Looked up from germline, CDR1 is LNHDA and CDR2 is SQIVND (reference sequence). The V and J ends lost 5 bases and 4 bases, in that order; junction bases with no gene match: 6. In nucleotides, the CDR3 is TGTGCCAGTAGTCCGGACAGGGCGGTAGAGACCCAGTACTTC. This sequence encodes CASSPDRAVETQYF.

V usage is TRBV6-1 and J usage is TRBJ2-7; D is uncertain. This CDR3 region has 13 residues. The V end lost 3 bases, the J end lost 9 bases, and 15 bases lay between the germline ends. Germline V gene sequence: CDR1 MNHNS, CDR2 SASEGT. CDR3 loop: CASSESHLRGQYF. The CDR3 region has the DNA TGTGCCAGCAGTGAGTCACATCTACGAGGGCAGTACTTC.

In this sample, this clone turned up once. The chain has TRBV4-1 and TRBJ1-2, with 11 bases aligning to TRBD1. Germline CDR1 MGHRA, CDR2 YSYEKL. The CDR3 is made up of 15 amino acids. V was pared by 2 bases and J by 4 bases, with 3 bases of the junction left unmatched. CDR3 region: CASSQTGTGGYGYTF. DNA for the CDR3: TGCGCCAGCAGCCAAACCGGGACAGGGGGCTATGGCTACACCTTC.

This clone was observed a single time. This chain links TRBV7-3 with TRBJ2-2; 9 bases are a match to TRBD1. There are 17 residues in the CDR3. Trimming at V came to 4 bases and at J to 1 base, leaving 7 bases not matched to a gene. Germline V gene lookup returns CDR1 SGHTA and CDR2 FQGTGA. In DNA form, the CDR3 reads TGTGCCAGCAGCTCCGACCCGGGACAGGGGAACACCGGGGAGCTGTTTTTT. Protein product: CASSSDPGQGNTGELFF.

This clone has only one observation. This chain links TRBV27 with TRBJ2-2, with TRBD1 identical over 10 bases. V lost 5 bases, J lost 7 bases, and 10 bases stayed unmatched. Germline loops: CDR1 MNHEY, CDR2 SMNVEV (reference sequence). The CDR3 sequence is 16 residues long. Here the CDR3 DNA reads TGTGCCAGCAGTCAGACAGGGGGCGTTTTTGGCGGGGAGCTGTTTTTT. Translating gives CASSQTGGVFGGELFF.

The chain couples TRBV7-9 to TRBJ2-3; the match to TRBD2 covers 7 bases. There are 15 residues in the CDR3. Germline CDR1 and CDR2: SEHNR and FQNEAQ (reference sequence). V lost 3 bases to trimming and J lost 2 bases; unmatched junction nucleotides: 5. The DNA of the CDR3 is TGTGCCAGCAGCTTCGCTAGCGGTATCACAGATACGCAGTATTTT. This sequence encodes CASSFASGITDTQYF. The full variable domain, with the rest looked up from reference TRBV7-9 and TRBJ2-3, is DTGVSQNPRHKITKRGQNVTFRCDPISEHNRLYWYRQTLGQGPEFLTYFQNEAQLEKSRLLSDRFSAERPKGSFSTLEIQRTEQGDSAMYLCASSFASGITDTQYFGPGTRLTVL.

This chain joins TRBV4-3 and TRBJ2-1; TRBD2 matches 16 bases. With V trimmed by 4 bases and J by 2 bases, 5 bases remained unmatched. The CDR3 is made up of 18 amino acids. Germline CDR1 LGHNA, CDR2 YSLEER. The CDR3 is CASSPGLAGGRTYNEQFF. The CDR3 coding sequence is TGCGCCAGCAGCCCGGGACTAGCGGGGGGGCGAACCTACAATGAGCAGTTCTTC.

This sequence joins TRBV9 and TRBJ2-3; TRBD2 aligns across 9 bases. CDR3 size: 15 residues. V lost 2 bases to trimming and J lost 4 bases; unmatched junction nucleotides: 5. The germline gives CDR1 SGDLS, CDR2 YYNGEE. As DNA, the CDR3 is TGTGCCAGCAGCGTTAGCGGGGGTGGGCCAGATACGCAGTATTTT. Encoded protein: CASSVSGGGPDTQYF.

In nucleotides, the CDR3 is TGTGCCAGCAGCTTAGTCCCTGCCTACGAGCAGTACTTC. It encodes CASSLVPAYEQYF. V and J are TRBV7-2 and TRBJ2-7; D not certain. Germline CDR1 reads SGHTA; CDR2 reads FQGNSA. V shed 1 base and J shed 2 bases, with 6 bases lying between them. The CDR3 covers 13 residues. The full variable domain, in which reference TRBV7-2 and TRBJ2-7 provide the parts outside the CDR3, is GAGVSQSPSNKVTEKGKDVELRCDPISGHTALYWYRQSLGQGLEFLIYFQGNSAPDKSGLPSDRFSAERTGGSVSTLTIQRTQQEDSAVYLCASSLVPAYEQYFGPGTRLTVT.